This TCR beta chain was observed in a study of blood T cell repertoires in COVID-19. Looking at the study overall: Whether acute or convalescent, the COVID-19 samples came from the United States, Italy and Spain. The analysed material was cDNA or gDNA that came from T cells, B-cell-depleted T cells, or PBMCs.

Original data processing: Estimated nucleated cell counts came from reference gene primer amplification. The method was immunoSEQ multiplex PCR; TCRdb's version includes in-frame clones alone and lacks a portion of them. That table furnishes V, J and clone size, whereas the DNA furnished D and trimming. This table holds about 38,000 clones, 88% found once. Trimming took off 0 bases at V and 5 bases at J, with 11 bases between the two ends. CDR3 length equals 14 residues. The germline gives CDR1 SGHAT, CDR2 FQNNGV. The sample was peripheral blood. This clonotype was obtained from a man aged 70-80 years with active COVID-19. This sequence joins TRBV11-2 and TRBJ2-7; a weak D match, TRBD1 (6 bases). CDR3 loop: CASSLETGSHEQYF. In nucleotides, the CDR3 is TGTGCCAGCAGCTTAGAAACAGGGTCCCACGAGCAGTACTTC.